Below, one TCR beta chain is given with its context. The antigen is unknown. The data stem from a study of beta chain features in type 1 diabetes. Study-level background: Healthy donors resembled patients in age, gender and cell yields. Study results and caveats: Comparison showed that naive, central memory and Treg TCRB repertoires appeared more similar among patients than among healthy donors. When Type 1 diabetes patients were examined, their TCRB CDR3s proved moderately but significantly shorter in all four CD4+ subsets. VDJ junctions from type 1 diabetes patients carried fewer insertions and larger deletions.

Without exception, sorted populations had purity beyond 95%. Expressed TCRB transcripts were sequenced because the isolated RNA had all been reverse transcribed beforehand. Data came from immunoSEQ multiplex PCR; TCRdb stores just in-frame clones and leaves some out. Of 600,000 or so clones in the sample, over 10% are singletons; the top ten hold approximately 0.11%. The receptor comes from a man aged 25-45 years with type 1 diabetes. Source material: naive CD4+ T cells from blood.

The DNA for the CDR3 is TGTGCCAGCAGTGCGCGGGGAGGGGCTAGAGGTTCACCCCTCCACTTT. Protein product: CASSARGGARGSPLHF. V is TRBV25-1 and J is TRBJ1-6; a possible D gene is TRBD1 (5 bases). The V and J ends lost 4 bases and 9 bases respectively, with 19 bases between them. CDR1 and CDR2 from the germline V gene are MGHDK and SYGVNS. The CDR3 covers 16 residues. The complete variable domain, with remaining parts taken from reference TRBV25-1 and TRBJ1-6, reads EADIYQTPRYLVIGTGKKITLECSQTMGHDKMYWYQQDPGMELHLIHYSYGVNSTEKGDLSSESTVSRIRTEHFPLTLESARPSHTSQYLCASSARGGARGSPLHFGNGTRLTVT.